The 25 T cell receptor beta chains below were found in one sample sequenced in a study of cytomegalovirus exposure and HLA in healthy donors. Primers for the PCR totalled 60 Vbeta and 13 Jbeta. Repertoires were generated with immunoSEQ multiplex PCR, while TCRdb's copy carries only in-frame clones and drops some. The table has over 90,000 clones, over 80% seen once. The sequenced sample was PBMCs. These receptors were collected from a man between 35 and 55 years old in good health and CMV-seronegative.

Here the CDR3 reads CASSIRLAGTGELFF. Here the CDR3 DNA reads TGTGCCAGCAGCATCCGACTAGCGGGGACCGGGGAGCTGTTTTTT. V is TRBV11-2 and J is TRBJ2-2; 11 positions match TRBD2. V shed 5 bases and J 5 bases; nucleotides not matched to a gene: 4. This CDR3 is built from 15 residues. Germline values: CDR1 SGHAT, CDR2 FQNNGV.

This clone was observed a handful of times. J is TRBJ1-3 and V is TRBV9, with 7 nucleotides matching TRBD1. The V gene end was trimmed by 3 bases and the J gene end by 2 bases; junction bases not matched to a gene: 2. The CDR3 totals 14 residues. The germline gives CDR1 SGDLS, CDR2 YYNGEE. The CDR3, as DNA: TGTGCCAGCAGCGCACAGGGGACTGGAAACACCATATATTTT. It specifies CASSAQGTGNTIYF.

This chain links TRBV27 with TRBJ1-1, with 8 bases aligning to TRBD1. The CDR3 runs 14 residues. Germline V gene data show CDR1 as MNHEY and CDR2 as SMNVEV (reference sequence). With 5 bases clipped from V and 1 base from J, the junction kept 3 bases outside the gene matches. Here the CDR3 reads CASSVTGGNTEAFF. CDR3 DNA sequence: TGTGCCAGCAGTGTAACAGGGGGGAACACTGAAGCTTTCTTT.

The chain is built from TRBV10-1 and TRBJ2-7; D is possibly TRBD1 (5 bases). The CDR3 is made up of 13 amino acids. The V gene lost 7 bases and the J gene lost 6 bases, with 16 bases spanning the gap. The germline V gene encodes CDR1 WNHNN and CDR2 SYGVQD (reference sequence). The CDR3 nucleotides read TGCGCCAGCATGGGAATAGGGGTCGGCGAGCAGTACTTC. Translation: CASMGIGVGEQYF.

The J gene is TRBJ2-3, the V gene TRBV29-1; 9 nucleotides agree with TRBD2. CDR3 length: 15 residues. Germline V lookup: CDR1 SQVTM, CDR2 ANQGSEA. The ends lost 4 bases at V and 2 bases at J; junction bases unmatched: 7. The CDR3 is CSVGVPSGDTDTQYF. As DNA, the CDR3 is TGCAGCGTTGGGGTGCCTAGCGGGGACACAGATACGCAGTATTTT.

The chain has TRBV7-9 and TRBJ1-5; D is possibly TRBD1 (5 bases). Per the germline V gene, CDR1 is SEHNR and CDR2 is FQNEAQ (reference sequence). Trimming removed 5 bases from V and 3 bases from J, with 11 bases in between. The CDR3 covers 14 residues. Here the CDR3 reads CASSLRGSNQPQHF. The CDR3 DNA reads TGTGCCAGCAGCCTTCGGGGGTCCAATCAGCCCCAGCATTTT.

This sequence joins TRBV2 and TRBJ2-7; 7 bases are shared with TRBD2. This CDR3 comprises 14 residues. Unmatched junction bases numbered 9, after V lost 3 bases and J lost 7 bases. Per germline, CDR1 SNHLY and CDR2 FYNNEI. CDR3 DNA sequence: TGTGCCAGCAGTGACGGGGAGGGTCCGCGTGAGCAGTACTTC. Protein: CASSDGEGPREQYF.

J is TRBJ1-5 and V is TRBV7-9; 9 bases line up with TRBD1. Germline CDR1 reads SEHNR; CDR2 reads FQNEAQ (reference sequence). Germline trimming cut 2 bases from V and 4 bases from J; bases unmatched to any gene: 6. The CDR3 consists of 16 residues. DNA for the CDR3: TGTGCCAGCAGCTTATCAGAGGGACAGGGAAATCAGCCCCAGCATTTT. Amino acid sequence: CASSLSEGQGNQPQHF.

This clone was picked up a small number of times. V usage is TRBV4-1 and J usage is TRBJ1-2; 8 bases agree with TRBD1. CDR3 length equals 13 residues. Looked up from germline, CDR1 is MGHRA and CDR2 is YSYEKL. V dropped 8 bases and J dropped 4; count of bases not matched to a gene: 6. The CDR3 sequence: CASGLDRGYGYTF. CDR3 DNA: TGCGCCAGCGGTCTCGACAGGGGCTATGGCTACACCTTC.

The chain recombines TRBV10-3 with TRBJ2-7; maybe TRBD1 (9 bases). The V end lost 5 bases, the J end lost 6 bases, and 29 bases lay between the germline ends. The CDR3 extends over 18 amino acids. Germline assignment: CDR1 ENHRY and CDR2 SYGVKD. The CDR3 reads CAISSRGGQGPFRGEQYF. The CDR3 nucleotides are TGTGCCATCAGTTCCCGGGGGGGACAGGGTCCGTTCCGGGGCGAGCAGTACTTC.

The chain uses TRBV19 and TRBJ1-5, with 8 bases aligning to TRBD1. With 9 bases clipped from V and 6 bases from J, the junction kept 13 bases outside the gene matches. CDR3 length: 15 amino acids. CDR1 is LNHDA and CDR2 is SQIVND in the germline V gene (reference sequence). The CDR3 DNA follows: TGTGCCAGCCGACGGACAGGGCCCCGAGGTCAGCCCCAGCATTTT. Encoded protein: CASRRTGPRGQPQHF.

The sample holds a few counts of this clone. Here the CDR3 reads CASSFRVFSMNTEAFF. The CDR3 DNA follows: TGTGCCAGCAGCTTCCGGGTATTCTCAATGAACACTGAAGCTTTCTTT. The chain employs TRBV7-8 and TRBJ1-1; D not resolved. The CDR3 spans 16 residues. In germline, CDR1 is SGHVS, CDR2 FQNEAQ. V gave up 3 bases and J gave up 0 bases, with 14 bases separating them. The whole variable domain, filled in from reference TRBV7-8 and TRBJ1-1, reads GAGVSQSPRYKVAKRGQDVALRCDPISGHVSLFWYQQALGQGPEFLTYFQNEAQLDKSGLPSDRFFAERPEGSVSTLKIQRTQQEDSAVYLCASSFRVFSMNTEAFFGQGTRLTVV.

The V call is TRBV4-1, the J call TRBJ1-6, with 9 bases matching TRBD1. Germline-derived CDR1 and CDR2 are MGHRA and YSYEKL. This CDR3 has 15 amino acids. The junction had 2 bases not matched to a gene; V was cut back by 1 base and J by 7 bases. Here the CDR3 DNA reads TGCGCCAGCAGCCAAGGACAGGGGGGGAATTCACCCCTCCACTTT. Translation gives CASSQGQGGNSPLHF.

As regards this clone: Other nucleotide sequences in the sample specify the same CDR3. This chain links TRBV18 with TRBJ1-4; a weak D match, TRBD1 (6 bases). Deletions cut 3 bases from V and 1 base from J, with 9 bases between. The CDR3 has 15 residues. CDR1 KGHSH and CDR2 LQKENI come from the germline V gene. CDR3 in DNA: TGTGCCAGCTCACCTTCAGGGGTAACTAATGAAAAACTGTTTTTT. This translates into CASSPSGVTNEKLFF.

This chain uses TRBV6-5 with TRBJ2-7; maybe TRBD2 (5 bases). Per germline, CDR1 MNHEY and CDR2 SVGAGI. V lost 2 bases and J 0 bases, leaving 11 bases between the germline ends. The CDR3 runs to 15 residues. CDR3 amino acids: CASSYGQTTSYEQYF. The CDR3 DNA sequence: TGTGCCAGCAGTTACGGGCAGACTACCTCCTACGAGCAGTACTTC.

The chain combines TRBV9 with TRBJ2-5; D is uncertain. The CDR3 is made up of 13 amino acids. CDR1 and CDR2 from the germline V gene are SGDLS and YYNGEE. V lost 1 base, J lost 2 bases, and 6 bases lay in between. CDR3 region: CASSVSPQETQYF. CDR3 in DNA: TGTGCCAGCAGCGTATCCCCACAAGAGACCCAGTACTTC.

The V call is TRBV6-7, the J call TRBJ1-2; D possibly corresponds to TRBD1 (6 bases). TRBV6-7 is an ORF; its function is uncertain. The CDR3 spans 15 residues. Trimming removed 5 bases at V and 5 bases at J, with 18 bases between. The CDR3 nucleotides read TGTGCCAGCAGTCTACCACAGGACAGTTCATATGGCTACACCTTC. Translated: CASSLPQDSSYGYTF.

The rearrangement joins TRBV11-2 to TRBJ2-1, with TRBD2 matching over 8 bases. The CDR3 consists of 17 residues. J lost 6 bases, V lost 0 bases, and 10 bases had no gene match. The V gene's germline CDR1 is SGHAT and CDR2 FQNNGV. The CDR3 DNA reads TGTGCCAGCAGCTTAGATACTTGGCGGGGGGCCTCCAATGAGCAGTTCTTC. Translating it yields CASSLDTWRGASNEQFF. Variable domain in full (rest from reference TRBV11-2 and TRBJ2-1): EAGVAQSPRYKIIEKRQSVAFWCNPISGHATLYWYQQILGQGPKLLIQFQNNGVVDDSQLPKDRFSAERLKGVDSTLKIQPAKLEDSAVYLCASSLDTWRGASNEQFFGPGTRLTVL.

The rearrangement joins TRBV19 to TRBJ1-5; TRBD1 is a possible D gene (5 bases). There are 12 residues in the CDR3. Between the trimmed V and J ends, which lost 2 bases and 11 bases, there was a span of 10 bases. Germline loops: CDR1 LNHDA, CDR2 SQIVND (reference sequence). The CDR3 DNA is TGTGCCAGTAGTATAAGGGGCAGGACCCAGCATTTT. Residues: CASSIRGRTQHF. The full variable domain, in which reference TRBV19 and TRBJ1-5 provide the parts outside the CDR3, is DGGITQSPKYLFRKEGQNVTLSCEQNLNHDAMYWYRQDPGQGLRLIYYSQIVNDFQKGDIAEGYSVSREKKESFPLTVTSAQKNPTAFYLCASSIRGRTQHFGDGTRLSIL.

The chain joins TRBV6-5 to TRBJ2-7, with 9 bases aligning to TRBD1. This CDR3 comprises 14 residues. Trimming took 6 bases from V and 6 from J; bases not matched to a gene: 9. CDR1 and CDR2 (germline): MNHEY, SVGAGI. The CDR3 spells CASRPGQGGIEQYF. Here the CDR3 DNA reads TGTGCCAGCAGACCGGGACAGGGAGGTATCGAGCAGTACTTC.

V is TRBV29-1 and J is TRBJ1-1, with D tentatively TRBD1 (5 bases). This CDR3 region has 12 residues. Deletions cut 4 bases from V and 3 bases from J, with 9 bases between. Germline V CDR1 and CDR2: SQVTM, ANQGSEA. In DNA form, the CDR3 reads TGCAGCGTTGCACAGGTTTACACTGAAGCTTTCTTT. Protein sequence: CSVAQVYTEAFF. The full variable domain, rest sourced from reference TRBV29-1 and TRBJ1-1, is SAVISQKPSRDICQRGTSLTIQCQVDSQVTMMFWYRQQPGQSLTLIATANQGSEATYESGFVIDKFPISRPNLTFSTLTVSNMSPEDSSIYLCSVAQVYTEAFFGQGTRLTVV.

The J gene is TRBJ2-5, the V gene TRBV6-1, with D possibly TRBD1 on 5 matching bases. Trimming shortened V by 0 bases and J by 4 bases, and 30 bases separated the two germline ends. The CDR3 runs to 21 residues. CDR1 is MNHNS, CDR2 SASEGT, per germline. CDR3 region: CASSEAGCRWGHPPPGETQYF. In DNA, the CDR3 is TGTGCCAGCAGTGAAGCTGGTTGTCGTTGGGGCCACCCCCCTCCTGGAGAGACCCAGTACTTC.

The chain combines TRBV27 with TRBJ2-3; a possible D gene is TRBD1 (6 bases). Germline V lookup: CDR1 MNHEY, CDR2 SMNVEV (reference sequence). The CDR3 sequence is 14 residues long. V was pared by 3 bases and J by 3 bases, with 10 bases between. CDR3 protein: CASSFFGQTDTQYF. The CDR3 DNA is TGTGCCAGCAGTTTCTTCGGACAGACAGATACGCAGTATTTT.

This rearrangement joins TRBV5-6 to TRBJ1-1; D possibly corresponds to TRBD1 (5 bases). Germline CDR1 is SGHDT and CDR2 is YYEEEE. CDR3 length: 16 residues. Trimming took off 3 bases at V and 2 bases at J, with 17 bases between the two ends. CDR3 in DNA: TGTGCCAGCAGCTCCCGGCGTGCCAGGGTTAACACTGAAGCTTTCTTT. Protein sequence: CASSSRRARVNTEAFF.

V and J are TRBV11-2 and TRBJ2-3, with a tentative D call TRBD2 (5 bases). Germline CDR1 reads SGHAT; CDR2 reads FQNNGV. V was shortened by 2 bases and J by 4 bases, with 10 bases between the two germline ends. This CDR3 has 14 residues. CDR3 residues: CASSLTSRADTQYF. The CDR3 DNA sequence: TGTGCCAGCAGCTTAACTAGTCGGGCAGATACGCAGTATTTT. Using reference TRBV11-2 and TRBJ2-3 for the parts outside the CDR3, the full variable domain is EAGVAQSPRYKIIEKRQSVAFWCNPISGHATLYWYQQILGQGPKLLIQFQNNGVVDDSQLPKDRFSAERLKGVDSTLKIQPAKLEDSAVYLCASSLTSRADTQYFGPGTRLTVL.